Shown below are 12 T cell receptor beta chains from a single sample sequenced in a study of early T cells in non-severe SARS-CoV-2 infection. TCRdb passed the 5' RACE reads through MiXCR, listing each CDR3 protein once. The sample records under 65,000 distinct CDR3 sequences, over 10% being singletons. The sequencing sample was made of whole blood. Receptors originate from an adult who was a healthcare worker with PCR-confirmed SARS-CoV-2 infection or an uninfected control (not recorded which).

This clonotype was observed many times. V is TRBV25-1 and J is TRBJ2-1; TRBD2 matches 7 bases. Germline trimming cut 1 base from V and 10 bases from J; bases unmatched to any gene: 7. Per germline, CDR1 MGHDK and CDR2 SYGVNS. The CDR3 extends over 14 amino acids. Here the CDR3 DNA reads TGTGCCAGCAGTGAATCGTCCGGGAGGAGAGAGCAGTTCTTC. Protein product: CASSESSGRREQFF.

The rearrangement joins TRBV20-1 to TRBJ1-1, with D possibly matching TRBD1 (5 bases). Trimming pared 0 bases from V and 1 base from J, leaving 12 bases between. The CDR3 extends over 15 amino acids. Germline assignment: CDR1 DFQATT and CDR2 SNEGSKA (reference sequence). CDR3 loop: CSARERARANTEAFF. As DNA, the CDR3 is TGCAGTGCTAGAGAACGGGCCAGGGCGAACACTGAAGCTTTCTTT.

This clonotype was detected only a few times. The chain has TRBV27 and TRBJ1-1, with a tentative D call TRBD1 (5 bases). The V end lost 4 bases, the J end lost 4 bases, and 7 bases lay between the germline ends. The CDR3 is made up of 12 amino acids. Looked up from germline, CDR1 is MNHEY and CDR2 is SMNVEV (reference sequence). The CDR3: CASSSGGTEAFF. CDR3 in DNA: TGTGCCAGCAGTTCGGGGGGCACTGAAGCTTTCTTT.

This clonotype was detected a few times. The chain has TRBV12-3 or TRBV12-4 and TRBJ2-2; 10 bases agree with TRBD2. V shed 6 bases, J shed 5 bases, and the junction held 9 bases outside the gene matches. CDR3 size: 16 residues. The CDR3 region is CASSSRTSGITGELFF. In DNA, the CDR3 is TGTGCCAGCAGCTCACGGACTAGCGGTATAACCGGGGAGCTGTTTTTT.

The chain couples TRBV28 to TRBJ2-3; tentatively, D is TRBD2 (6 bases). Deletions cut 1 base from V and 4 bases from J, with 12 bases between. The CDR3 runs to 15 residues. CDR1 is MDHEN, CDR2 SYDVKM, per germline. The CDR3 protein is CASSLYSGEADTQYF. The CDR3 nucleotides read TGTGCCAGCAGTTTATATTCGGGAGAGGCAGATACGCAGTATTTT.

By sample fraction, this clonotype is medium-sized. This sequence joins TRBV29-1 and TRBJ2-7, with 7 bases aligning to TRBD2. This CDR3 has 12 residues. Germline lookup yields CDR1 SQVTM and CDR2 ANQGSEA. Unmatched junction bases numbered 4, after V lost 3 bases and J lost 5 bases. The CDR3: CSVDLAENEQYF. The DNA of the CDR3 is TGCAGCGTTGACCTAGCGGAGAACGAGCAGTACTTC.

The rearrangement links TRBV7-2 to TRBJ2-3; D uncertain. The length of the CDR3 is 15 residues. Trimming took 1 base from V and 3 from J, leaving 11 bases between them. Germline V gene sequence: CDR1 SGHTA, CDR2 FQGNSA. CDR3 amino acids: CASSLGVRHTDTQYF. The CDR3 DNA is TGTGCCAGCAGCTTAGGGGTCAGGCATACAGATACGCAGTATTTT.

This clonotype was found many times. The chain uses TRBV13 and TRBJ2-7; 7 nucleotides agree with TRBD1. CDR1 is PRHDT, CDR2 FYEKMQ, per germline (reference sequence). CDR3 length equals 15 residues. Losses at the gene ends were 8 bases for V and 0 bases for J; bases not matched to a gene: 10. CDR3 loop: CASGRQGEVSYEQYF. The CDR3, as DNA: TGTGCCAGCGGGAGACAGGGCGAAGTCTCCTACGAGCAGTACTTC.

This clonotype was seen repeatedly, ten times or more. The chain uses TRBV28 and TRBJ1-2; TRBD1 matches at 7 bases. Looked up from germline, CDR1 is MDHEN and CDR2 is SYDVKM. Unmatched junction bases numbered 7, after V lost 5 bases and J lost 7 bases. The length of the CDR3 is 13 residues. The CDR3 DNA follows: TGTGCCAGCAGTAGAGGGGGCGCGCGTGGCTACACCTTC. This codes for CASSRGGARGYTF.

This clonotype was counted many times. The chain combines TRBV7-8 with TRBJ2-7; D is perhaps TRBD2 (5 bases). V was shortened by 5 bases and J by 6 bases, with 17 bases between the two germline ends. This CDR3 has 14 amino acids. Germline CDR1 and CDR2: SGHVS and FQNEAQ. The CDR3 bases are TGTGCCAGCAGCCGGCTGGGAGTATTCACCGAGCAGTACTTC. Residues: CASSRLGVFTEQYF.

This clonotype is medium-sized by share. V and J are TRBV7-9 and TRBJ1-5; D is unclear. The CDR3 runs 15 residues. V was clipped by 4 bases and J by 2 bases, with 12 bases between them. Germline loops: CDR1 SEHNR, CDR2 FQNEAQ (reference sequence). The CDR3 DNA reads TGTGCCAGCAGCTCAACCCTGCCCGGCAATCAGCCCCAGCATTTT. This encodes CASSSTLPGNQPQHF.

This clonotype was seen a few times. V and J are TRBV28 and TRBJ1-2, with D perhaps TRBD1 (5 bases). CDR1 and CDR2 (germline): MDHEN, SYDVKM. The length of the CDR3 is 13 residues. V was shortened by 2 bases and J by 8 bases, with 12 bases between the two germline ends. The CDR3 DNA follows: TGTGCCAGCAGTTTAGGGGGAACGGACGGCTACACCTTC. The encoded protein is CASSLGGTDGYTF.